The T cell receptor beta chain described here comes from a study of neurological immune-mediated disorders. In TCRdb, the 5' RACE reads were re-called with MiXCR into one record per CDR3 protein. The sample has around 41,000 distinct CDR3 sequences, about 15% seen once. Trimming stripped 5 bases from V and 3 bases from J, with 6 bases between. CDR1 and CDR2 (germline): SGHRS, YFSETQ. There are 11 residues in the CDR3. This clonotype was found many times. V and J are TRBV5-1 and TRBJ2-7, with D possibly matching TRBD2 (5 bases). The TCR comes from a woman aged 55-70 years with HTLV-1-associated myelopathy (HAM/TSP). Sequenced material: CD4+ T cells from blood. In DNA, the CDR3 is TGCGCCAGCAGGAGGGACTACGAGCAGTACTTC. It specifies CASRRDYEQYF.